This T cell receptor beta chain derives from a study of response to subunit inactivated influenza vaccine. Comment on this clonotype: Its antigen is unknown.

TCRdb reprocessed the RT-PCR reads with MiXCR, giving one entry per CDR3 protein. Among about half a million distinct CDR3 sequences, roughly 9.8% were seen once, and the ten largest hold approximately 12%. General observations from the study: Authors suggested few new T cells are recruited by each seasonal influenza vaccination.

Trimming stripped 4 bases from V and 11 bases from J, with 0 bases between. In germline, CDR1 is SEHNR, CDR2 FQNEAQ (reference sequence). The CDR3 is 9 amino acids. Sequences were derived from PBMCs from blood, sampled 45 days after vaccination. This receptor was identified in a man between 45 and 60 years old who received an inactivated influenza vaccine. J is TRBJ2-6 and V is TRBV7-9; no definite D call. CDR3 amino acids: CASSYVLTF. In DNA, the CDR3 is TGTGCCAGCAGCTACGTCCTGACTTTC.